This TCR beta chain was identified in a study of T cells in Graves' hyperthyroidism and ophthalmopathy. Regions amplified from RNA transcripts were the TCR beta CDR3 regions. The HTBI primer set was used in a first-round RT-PCR of the TCR CDR3. TCRdb re-called the multiplex PCR reads with MiXCR, one entry per CDR3 protein. The table shows about 290,000 distinct CDR3 sequences, with 15% to 20% occurring only once. This clonotype was counted many times. CDR1 DFQATT and CDR2 SNEGSKA come from the germline V gene (reference sequence). Trimming removed 5 bases from V and 5 bases from J; junction bases left unmatched: 7. This CDR3 has 14 residues.

The sample consisted of blood. This sequence was found in a woman aged 60-75 years with Graves' ophthalmopathy. The chain is built from TRBV20-1 and TRBJ2-1; 9 bases agree with TRBD1. The CDR3 protein is CSASGTGSHNEQFF. The DNA for the CDR3 is TGCAGTGCTTCCGGGACAGGGTCCCACAATGAGCAGTTCTTC.